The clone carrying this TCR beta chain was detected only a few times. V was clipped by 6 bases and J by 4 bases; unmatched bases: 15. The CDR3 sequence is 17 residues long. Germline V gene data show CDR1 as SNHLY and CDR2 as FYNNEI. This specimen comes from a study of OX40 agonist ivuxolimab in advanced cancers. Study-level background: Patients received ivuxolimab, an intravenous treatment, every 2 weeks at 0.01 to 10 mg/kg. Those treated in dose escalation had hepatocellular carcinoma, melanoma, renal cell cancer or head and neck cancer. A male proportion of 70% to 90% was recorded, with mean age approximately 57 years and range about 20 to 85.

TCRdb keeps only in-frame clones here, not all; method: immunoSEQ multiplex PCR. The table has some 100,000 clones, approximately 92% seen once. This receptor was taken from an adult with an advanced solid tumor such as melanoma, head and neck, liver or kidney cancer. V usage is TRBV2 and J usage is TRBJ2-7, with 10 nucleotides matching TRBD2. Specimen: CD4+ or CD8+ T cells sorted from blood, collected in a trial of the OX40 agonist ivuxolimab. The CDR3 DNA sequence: TGTGCCAGCAGCCCCTCTAGCGGGAGATCGATATTTTACGAGCAGTACTTC. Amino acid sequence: CASSPSSGRSIFYEQYF.